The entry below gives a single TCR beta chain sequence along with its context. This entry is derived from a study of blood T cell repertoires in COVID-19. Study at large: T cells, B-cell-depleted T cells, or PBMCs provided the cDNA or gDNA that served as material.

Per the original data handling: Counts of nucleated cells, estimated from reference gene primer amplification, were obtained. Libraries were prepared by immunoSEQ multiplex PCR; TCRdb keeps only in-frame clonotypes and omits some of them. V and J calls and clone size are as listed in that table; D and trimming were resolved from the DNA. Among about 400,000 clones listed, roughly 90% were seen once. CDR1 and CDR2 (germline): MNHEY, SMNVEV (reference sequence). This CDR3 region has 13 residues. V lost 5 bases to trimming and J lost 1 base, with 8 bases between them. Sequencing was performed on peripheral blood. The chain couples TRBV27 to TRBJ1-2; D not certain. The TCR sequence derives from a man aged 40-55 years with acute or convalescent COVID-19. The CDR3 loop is CASSIGVNYGYTF. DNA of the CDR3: TGTGCCAGCAGTATCGGGGTTAACTATGGCTACACCTTC.